These 25 T cell receptor beta chains originate from one sample sequenced in a study of T cell repertoires in cytomegalovirus infection. These receptors' antigens are unknown. TCRdb independently ran MiXCR on the reads; one entry per CDR3 protein. This table has 370,000 or so distinct CDR3 sequences, about 35% appearing once. Sequenced material: cultured PBMCs, taken from culture after CMV antigen stimulation. The source of these receptors is a human donor in good health (CMV status not recorded). Some clones in this sample may be carry-over from other donors' samples.

V is TRBV25-1 and J is TRBJ2-3, with unresolved D. The germline V gene encodes CDR1 MGHDK and CDR2 SYGVNS. CDR3 length: 12 amino acids. V was trimmed by 5 bases and J by 8 bases, leaving 11 bases between them. CDR3 nucleotides: TGTGCCAGCAGTCCCAAGTGGACTACGCAGTATTTT. It encodes CASSPKWTTQYF. Combining the CDR3 with reference TRBV25-1 and TRBJ2-3 gives the whole variable domain EADIYQTPRYLVIGTGKKITLECSQTMGHDKMYWYQQDPGMELHLIHYSYGVNSTEKGDLSSESTVSRIRTEHFPLTLESARPSHTSQYLCASSPKWTTQYFGPGTRLTVL.

The chain recombines TRBV20-1 with TRBJ2-1; the match to TRBD2 covers 9 bases. Germline-derived CDR1 and CDR2 are DFQATT and SNEGSKA (reference sequence). V lost 3 bases and J lost 2; bases outside the gene matches: 8. The CDR3 sequence is 16 residues long. CDR3 in DNA: TGCAGTGCTAGCGGAGGGGGCGGGAGGGCCTACAATGAGCAGTTCTTC. Amino acid sequence: CSASGGGGRAYNEQFF.

This clonotype was observed a few times. This chain links TRBV28 with TRBJ1-6; weak D call: TRBD1 (5 bases). V was clipped by 11 bases and J by 10 bases, with 18 bases between them. The CDR3 extends over 13 amino acids. Germline-derived CDR1 and CDR2 are MDHEN and SYDVKM. CDR3 sequence (DNA): TGTGCCCTCAGCCCTCATGGGGACTCACCCCTCCACTTT. This gives the protein CALSPHGDSPLHF.

This clonotype was counted only a few times. The chain is built from TRBV6-1 and TRBJ1-1, with D unresolved. The CDR3 covers 15 residues. Trimming removed 1 base from V and 1 base from J, with 10 bases in between. The V gene's germline CDR1 is MNHNS and CDR2 SASEGT. The CDR3: CASSEGTARNTEAFF. CDR3 DNA sequence: TGTGCCAGCAGTGAAGGAACAGCCCGGAACACTGAAGCTTTCTTT.

This chain joins TRBV10-1 and TRBJ2-5, with 9 positions matching TRBD1. The V and J ends lost 0 bases and 6 bases, in that order; junction bases with no gene match: 5. The germline V gene encodes CDR1 WNHNN and CDR2 SYGVQD (reference sequence). The CDR3 has 15 residues. Here the CDR3 DNA reads TGCGCCAGCAGTGAGTCGGGACAGGGTTTTCAGACCCAGTACTTC. Translation: CASSESGQGFQTQYF.

This clonotype showed up just a few times. The rearrangement uses TRBV20-1 and TRBJ2-6; D possibly uses TRBD1 or TRBD2 (5 bases each). The CDR3 length is 16 residues. CDR1 is DFQATT, CDR2 SNEGSKA, per germline (reference sequence). V was trimmed by 3 bases and J by 3 bases, leaving 15 bases between them. The CDR3 DNA follows: TGCAGTGCTAGTCTATGGGGGATTGGTGGGGCCAACGTCCTGACTTTC. Protein sequence: CSASLWGIGGANVLTF.

This clonotype appeared a single time. The chain is built from TRBV19 and TRBJ1-1; weak D call: TRBD1 (5 bases). The V gene's germline CDR1 is LNHDA and CDR2 SQIVND (reference sequence). The CDR3 spans 15 residues. V lost 6 bases and J 1 base, leaving 15 bases between the germline ends. CDR3 sequence: CASSLFGAGNTEAFF. Here the CDR3 DNA reads TGTGCCAGTAGCCTCTTCGGGGCGGGGAACACTGAAGCTTTCTTT.

The CDR3 sequence: CASKGQGHGYTF. Written as DNA, the CDR3 is TGTGCCAGCAAGGGACAGGGTCATGGCTACACCTTC. The chain combines TRBV28 with TRBJ1-2, with 9 bases fitting TRBD1. Germline values: CDR1 MDHEN, CDR2 SYDVKM. The CDR3 spans 12 residues. Losses at the gene ends were 7 bases for V and 6 bases for J; bases not matched to a gene: 3.

The V call is TRBV6-8, the J call TRBJ2-7; possibly TRBD1 or TRBD2 for D (7 bases each). The CDR3 is 15 amino acids. V was clipped by 6 bases and J by 2 bases, with 17 bases between them. Germline CDR1 MNHGY, CDR2 SAAAGT. Here the CDR3 DNA reads TGTGCCAGCAGGGGTACAGGGGAGGGCACCTACGAGCAGTACTTC. As protein: CASRGTGEGTYEQYF.

This clonotype was found a few times. The V call is TRBV7-2, the J call TRBJ1-2, with D unclear. This CDR3 has 15 amino acids. CDR1 and CDR2 from the germline V gene are SGHTA and FQGNSA. V gave up 5 bases and J gave up 3 bases, with 16 bases separating them. The CDR3 sequence is CASSPSFQPDYGYTF. The CDR3 nucleotides are TGTGCCAGCAGCCCCTCATTCCAGCCAGACTATGGCTACACCTTC.

For the CDR3, the DNA is TGTGCCAGCAGCTTATGGCTAGCGGGAGACAATGAGCAGTTCTTC. It yields the protein CASSLWLAGDNEQFF. The chain joins TRBV7-9 to TRBJ2-1; 10 bases match TRBD2. The CDR3 runs to 15 residues. The V gene end was trimmed by 2 bases and the J gene end by 5 bases; junction bases not matched to a gene: 3. From germline, CDR1 is SEHNR and CDR2 FQNEAQ (reference sequence).

The chain has TRBV10-3 and TRBJ2-5, with 8 bases aligning to TRBD2. The CDR3 loop spans 14 amino acids. Germline V gives CDR1 ENHRY, CDR2 SYGVKD. After removal of 8 bases from V and 4 bases from J, the junction contained 9 bases not matched to a gene. DNA for the CDR3: TGTGCCATCCGGGACCCCGGGAGGGCAGAGACCCAGTACTTC. It codes for CAIRDPGRAETQYF.

This clonotype was counted only a few times. The chain employs TRBV12-3 or TRBV12-4 and TRBJ1-1; no firm D call. The CDR3 has 12 amino acids. Trimming took off 5 bases at V and 1 base at J, with 5 bases between the two ends. The CDR3 nucleotides read TGTGCCAGCAGTCAAGCGAACACTGAAGCTTTCTTT. As protein: CASSQANTEAFF.

The chain is built from TRBV9 and TRBJ1-1; TRBD1 matches 7 bases. The J segment lost 4 bases and the V segment lost 4 bases, leaving 13 bases of the junction unmatched. This CDR3 region has 16 residues. Per the germline V gene, CDR1 is SGDLS and CDR2 is YYNGEE. Written as DNA, the CDR3 is TGTGCCAGCAGCTCCCAGGGGGGGGGTGGCGGCACTGAAGCTTTCTTT. Encoded protein: CASSSQGGGGGTEAFF.

This clonotype showed up just a few times. The V and J genes are TRBV18 and TRBJ2-1, with a tentative D call TRBD2 (6 bases). V lost 4 bases and J 0 bases, leaving 10 bases between the germline ends. The CDR3 spans 15 residues. From germline, CDR1 is KGHSH and CDR2 LQKENI. CDR3 in amino acids: CASSHATSSYNEQFF. The CDR3 DNA follows: TGTGCCAGCTCACACGCGACTAGCTCCTACAATGAGCAGTTCTTC.

This clonotype was recorded many times. The chain carries TRBV7-2 and TRBJ1-2; D is possibly TRBD1 (6 bases). V dropped 8 bases and J dropped 3 bases, with 16 bases sitting between them. This CDR3 spans 14 amino acids. Per the germline V gene, CDR1 is SGHTA and CDR2 is FQGNSA. The CDR3 reads CASSRTGGDYGYTF. CDR3 nucleotide sequence: TGTGCCAGCTCCCGCACGGGGGGCGACTATGGCTACACCTTC.

The genes are TRBV7-2 and TRBJ1-4; the D gene is possibly TRBD1 (6 bases). V was trimmed by 5 bases and J by 2 bases, leaving 12 bases between them. Germline CDR1 is SGHTA and CDR2 is FQGNSA. This CDR3 region has 15 residues. The CDR3 region is CASSRTGRTNEKLFF. Written as DNA, the CDR3 is TGTGCCAGCAGCCGTACAGGGAGGACTAATGAAAAACTGTTTTTT.

In this sample, this clonotype turned up many times. This rearrangement joins TRBV7-2 to TRBJ1-1; no clear D gene. V was clipped by 4 bases and J by 0 bases, with 6 bases between them. Germline V lookup: CDR1 SGHTA, CDR2 FQGNSA. This CDR3 is 13 amino acids long. The CDR3 nucleotides read TGTGCCAGCAGCTCCGGTCTGAACACTGAAGCTTTCTTT. Amino acids: CASSSGLNTEAFF.

This clonotype turned up a few times. The CDR3: CASSEALRGRGADTQYF. The CDR3 DNA reads as TGTGCCAGCAGTGAAGCGCTTCGAGGGAGAGGGGCAGATACGCAGTATTTT. V usage is TRBV6-1 and J usage is TRBJ2-3; D possibly matches TRBD1 or TRBD2 (5 bases each). V gave up 0 bases and J gave up 4 bases, with 17 bases separating them. From germline, CDR1 is MNHNS and CDR2 SASEGT. CDR3 size: 17 residues.

This clonotype was found a few times. V usage is TRBV4-3 and J usage is TRBJ2-1; 8 nucleotides align to TRBD2. CDR1 is LGHNA, CDR2 YSLEER, per germline. J gave up 10 bases and V 0 bases, and 8 bases lay outside the gene matches. CDR3 size: 15 residues. CDR3 sequence (DNA): TGCGCCAGCAGCCAAGACTCTAGCGGGTTGAAAGAGCAGTTCTTC. Its protein product is CASSQDSSGLKEQFF.

A few counts support this clonotype. V is TRBV7-9 and J is TRBJ2-1; the match to TRBD2 covers 12 bases. Germline values: CDR1 SEHNR, CDR2 FQNEAQ (reference sequence). The CDR3 runs to 15 residues. After removal of 4 bases from V and 5 bases from J, the junction contained 3 bases not matched to a gene. This chain's CDR3 is CASSSWTSGNNEQFF. The CDR3 nucleotides read TGTGCCAGCAGCTCCTGGACTAGCGGGAACAATGAGCAGTTCTTC.

The rearrangement links TRBV20-1 to TRBJ1-1; possible D gene TRBD1, 6 bases. The V gene lost 2 bases and the J gene lost 3 bases, with 7 bases spanning the gap. Germline CDR1 and CDR2: DFQATT and SNEGSKA (reference sequence). The CDR3 is 12 amino acids. The CDR3 DNA follows: TGCAGTGCTAGACCAGGGGACACTGAAGCTTTCTTT. This gives the protein CSARPGDTEAFF.

The CDR3 DNA sequence: TGTGCCAGCAGTTACGCCCCGGGCAATCAGCCCCAGCATTTT. It specifies CASSYAPGNQPQHF. This chain uses TRBV6-1 with TRBJ1-5, with D uncertain. The CDR3 totals 14 residues. Germline values: CDR1 MNHNS, CDR2 SASEGT. Trimming cost V 5 bases and J 2 bases, with 10 bases left between them.

The gene calls are TRBV7-9 and TRBJ2-7; D assignment may be TRBD1 or TRBD2 (5 bases each). CDR1 and CDR2 from the germline V gene are SEHNR and FQNEAQ (reference sequence). Trimming pared 8 bases from V and 7 bases from J, leaving 18 bases between. This CDR3 has 13 amino acids. The CDR3 coding sequence is TGTGCCAGCCGGGACCGGTACTTAGGGGAGCAGTACTTC. This encodes CASRDRYLGEQYF.

The chain employs TRBV12-3 or TRBV12-4 and TRBJ1-2, with D possibly being TRBD1 (5 bases). This CDR3 contains 13 residues. Trimming pared 10 bases from V and 3 bases from J, leaving 15 bases between. The CDR3 DNA reads as TGTGCCACGCAATGGAGGGGCGACTATGGCTACACCTTC. Its translation is CATQWRGDYGYTF.